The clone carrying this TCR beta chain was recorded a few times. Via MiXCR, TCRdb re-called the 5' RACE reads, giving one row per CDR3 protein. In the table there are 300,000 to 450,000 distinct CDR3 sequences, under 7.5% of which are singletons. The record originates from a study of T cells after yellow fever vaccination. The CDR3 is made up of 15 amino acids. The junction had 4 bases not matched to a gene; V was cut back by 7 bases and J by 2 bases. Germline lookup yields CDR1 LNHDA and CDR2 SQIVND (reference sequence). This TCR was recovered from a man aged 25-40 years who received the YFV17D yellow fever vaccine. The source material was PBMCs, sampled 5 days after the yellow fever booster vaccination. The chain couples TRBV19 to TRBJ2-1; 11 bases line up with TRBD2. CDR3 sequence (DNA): TGTGCCAGTAAAATAGCGGGAGGGGCCTACAATGAGCAGTTCTTC. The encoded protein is CASKIAGGAYNEQFF.